Below, 8 T cell receptor beta chains from the same sample are listed, as sequenced in a study of T cells in Graves' hyperthyroidism and ophthalmopathy. TCR beta CDR3 regions were amplified from RNA transcripts. A first-round RT-PCR of the TCR CDR3 used the HTBI primer set. MiXCR, applied by TCRdb to the multiplex PCR reads, yields one record per CDR3 protein. Among hundreds of thousands of distinct CDR3 sequences listed, around 13% were seen once. The sample was blood. These receptors originate from a woman under 30 with Graves' hyperthyroidism.

The rearrangement uses TRBV6-9 and TRBJ1-5; D uncertain. The germline V and J ends were trimmed by 4 bases and 7 bases, with 14 bases remaining between them. Germline V gives CDR1 MNHGY, CDR2 SVAAGI. The CDR3 length is 14 residues. The CDR3 sequence is CASSLMSFGQPQHF. The CDR3 region has the DNA TGTGCCAGCAGTTTAATGAGTTTTGGGCAGCCCCAGCATTTT.

This clonotype was detected once. The chain combines TRBV25-1 with TRBJ2-7, with 8 bases matching TRBD2. V lost 7 bases, J lost 0 bases, and 8 bases stayed unmatched. Germline lookup yields CDR1 MGHDK and CDR2 SYGVNS. The CDR3 extends over 15 amino acids. In nucleotides, the CDR3 is TGTGCCAGCACCCGAGGTGCGGGAGGCTCCTACGAGCAGTACTTC. Encoded protein: CASTRGAGGSYEQYF.

At least ten counts were recorded for this clonotype. This chain joins TRBV7-3 and TRBJ2-1; 12 positions agree with TRBD2. The CDR3 sequence is 21 residues long. The V gene end was trimmed by 7 bases and the J gene end by 2 bases; junction bases not matched to a gene: 21. From germline, CDR1 is SGHTA and CDR2 FQGTGA. CDR3 residues: CASKTRGLLLAGGQTYNEQFF. CDR3 DNA sequence: TGTGCCAGCAAAACCAGGGGGCTTTTACTAGCGGGAGGCCAAACCTACAATGAGCAGTTCTTC.

This clonotype showed up many times. This sequence joins TRBV3-1 and TRBJ2-3; D possibly corresponds to TRBD2 (5 bases). The germline gives CDR1 LGHDT, CDR2 YNNKEL (reference sequence). Trimming took off 1 base at V and 14 bases at J, with 16 bases between the two ends. CDR3 length equals 13 residues. The CDR3 here is CASSQVAFSEWYF. The CDR3 DNA follows: TGTGCCAGCAGCCAAGTTGCGTTTAGCGAGTGGTATTTT.

This clonotype showed up many times. This chain connects TRBV12-3 or TRBV12-4 to TRBJ1-3, with a tentative D call TRBD1 (6 bases). V was clipped by 7 bases and J by 2 bases, with 12 bases between them. This CDR3 contains 14 residues. As DNA, the CDR3 is TGTGCCAGCACTGAAACAGGGCCTGGAAACACCATATATTTT. Residues: CASTETGPGNTIYF.

This clonotype was recorded a few times. This rearrangement joins TRBV19 to TRBJ1-4; no reliable D call. The ends were cut back, 5 bases at V and 4 bases at J, with 17 bases in the middle. The CDR3 consists of 16 residues. Germline V gene sequence: CDR1 LNHDA, CDR2 SQIVND (reference sequence). The CDR3 is CASSSWQDGLNEKLFF. CDR3 coding DNA: TGTGCCAGTAGTTCGTGGCAGGACGGACTTAATGAAAAACTGTTTTTT.

This clonotype has ten or more counts. The chain combines TRBV28 with TRBJ2-7, with D tentatively TRBD2 (5 bases). The length of the CDR3 is 16 residues. V lost 6 bases and J lost 3, with 21 bases in between. The germline CDR1 and CDR2 sequences are MDHEN and SYDVKM. CDR3 loop: CASSRLAVDWVYEQYF. The DNA for the CDR3 is TGTGCCAGCAGCCGGCTGGCGGTGGACTGGGTCTACGAGCAGTACTTC.

This clonotype appeared many times. The rearrangement links TRBV27 to TRBJ2-1, with 7 bases matching TRBD2. Trimming cost V 7 bases and J 5 bases; bases outside gene matches: 11. Germline V gene data show CDR1 as MNHEY and CDR2 as SMNVEV (reference sequence). CDR3 length: 15 amino acids. The CDR3 here is CASTTQMAGDNEQFF. The CDR3 bases are TGTGCCAGCACCACTCAGATGGCGGGAGACAATGAGCAGTTCTTC.